One sample yielded the 10 T cell receptor beta chains listed below, sequenced in a study of blood T cell repertoires in COVID-19. The method was immunoSEQ multiplex PCR; TCRdb's version includes in-frame clones alone and lacks a portion of them. The repertoire holds 130,000 to 150,000 clones, with roughly three quarters as singletons. The sample taken for sequencing was peripheral blood. These receptors originate from a woman aged 60-70 years with acute or convalescent COVID-19.

J is TRBJ1-6 and V is TRBV7-8, with 10 bases lining up with TRBD1. The germline V gene has CDR1 SGHVS and CDR2 FQNEAQ. V trimming: 6 bases; J trimming: 14 bases; junction bases outside the gene matches: 7. The CDR3 extends over 13 amino acids. CDR3 residues: CASSLDRGPTLHF. In nucleotides, the CDR3 is TGTGCCAGCAGTCTCGACAGGGGGCCGACCCTCCACTTT.

The rearrangement joins TRBV28 to TRBJ2-1; 16 bases fit TRBD2. Germline CDR1 MDHEN, CDR2 SYDVKM. V was pared by 4 bases and J by 6 bases, with 9 bases of the junction left unmatched. The CDR3 consists of 18 residues. The CDR3 DNA follows: TGTGCCAGCAGTTCCTCCGGGACTAGCGGGAGGGCCCGCAATGAGCAGTTCTTC. It codes for CASSSSGTSGRARNEQFF.

This clone was found once. This chain links TRBV21-1 with TRBJ1-1; the table's D call of TRBD1 was not tested on the DNA. TRBV21-1 is assigned pseudogene status. The CDR3 loop spans 18 amino acids. CDR3 nucleotide sequence: TGTGCCAGCAGCAAAAATAACAGGGGATGTTGTATTAAGACTGAAGCTTTCTTT. Translating gives CASSKNNRGCCIKTEAFF.

The gene calls are TRBV13 and TRBJ2-5; 10 positions agree with TRBD2. Per the germline V gene, CDR1 is PRHDT and CDR2 is FYEKMQ (reference sequence). The CDR3 is made up of 16 amino acids. J lost 2 bases, V lost 4 bases, and 7 bases had no gene match. CDR3 in amino acids: CASSSGLAILQETQYF. The CDR3 DNA is TGTGCCAGCAGCTCGGGACTAGCGATCCTACAAGAGACCCAGTACTTC.

The CDR3 DNA follows: TGTGCCTTTAACGGGAGGCACCTGGCCTACGAGCAGTACTTC. This translates into CAFNGRHLAYEQYF. J is TRBJ2-7 and V is TRBV30; 7 bases align to TRBD2. The CDR3 contains 14 residues. V was pared by 7 bases and J by 2 bases, with 11 bases of the junction left unmatched. Germline-derived CDR1 and CDR2 are GTSNPN and SVGIG (reference sequence).

The chain recombines TRBV6-5 with TRBJ1-2, with D hard to call. V was cut by 5 bases and J by 2 bases, with 12 bases left in between. CDR3 size: 14 residues. Germline V gives CDR1 MNHEY, CDR2 SVGAGI. The CDR3 nucleotides read TGTGCCAGCAGTCCCTGGGCGGGGAACTATGGCTACACCTTC. Translating it yields CASSPWAGNYGYTF.

The genes are TRBV25-1 and TRBJ2-2; no clear D gene. Germline V gene data show CDR1 as MGHDK and CDR2 as SYGVNS. V shed 3 bases and J shed 3 bases, with 5 bases lying between them. The CDR3 extends over 13 amino acids. The CDR3 is CASSERYTGELFF. Written as DNA, the CDR3 is TGTGCCAGCAGTGAGAGGTACACCGGGGAGCTGTTTTTT. The full variable domain, its missing parts supplied by reference TRBV25-1 and TRBJ2-2, is EADIYQTPRYLVIGTGKKITLECSQTMGHDKMYWYQQDPGMELHLIHYSYGVNSTEKGDLSSESTVSRIRTEHFPLTLESARPSHTSQYLCASSERYTGELFFGEGSRLTVL.

The rearrangement joins TRBV5-4 to TRBJ1-6; D perhaps matches TRBD1 (5 bases). V shed 1 base and J shed 10 bases, with 15 bases lying between them. The germline V gene has CDR1 SGHNT and CDR2 YYREEE (reference sequence). The CDR3 consists of 15 residues. The CDR3 nucleotides read TGTGCCAGCAGCTTGTGGGCAGGGCGAAGATCACCCCTCCACTTT. The encoded protein is CASSLWAGRRSPLHF.

The chain combines TRBV4-1 with TRBJ2-1; the D gene is possibly TRBD2 (5 bases). CDR1 and CDR2 from the germline V gene are MGHRA and YSYEKL. The CDR3 loop spans 13 amino acids. V lost 3 bases, J lost 6 bases, and 9 bases lay in between. The CDR3 protein is CASSHLALNEQFF. The DNA for the CDR3 is TGCGCCAGCAGCCATCTAGCTCTCAATGAGCAGTTCTTC.

CDR3 DNA: TGTGCCAGTAGTATTCAGGGGGCCGGCTACACCTTC. Residues: CASSIQGAGYTF. The V gene is TRBV19, the J gene TRBJ1-2; 8 bases match TRBD1. This CDR3 is built from 12 residues. Trimming cost V 3 bases and J 8 bases; bases outside gene matches: 2. CDR1 is LNHDA, CDR2 SQIVND, per germline (reference sequence).